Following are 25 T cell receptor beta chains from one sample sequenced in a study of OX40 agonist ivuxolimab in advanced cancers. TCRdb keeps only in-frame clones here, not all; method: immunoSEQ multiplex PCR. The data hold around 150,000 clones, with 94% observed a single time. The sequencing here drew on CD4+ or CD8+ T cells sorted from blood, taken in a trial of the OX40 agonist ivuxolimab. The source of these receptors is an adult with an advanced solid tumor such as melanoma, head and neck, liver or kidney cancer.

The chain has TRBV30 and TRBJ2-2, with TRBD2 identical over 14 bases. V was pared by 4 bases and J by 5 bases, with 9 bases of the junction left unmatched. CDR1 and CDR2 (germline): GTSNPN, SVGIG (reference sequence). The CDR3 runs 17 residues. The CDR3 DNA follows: TGTGCCTGGAACGGGCGGACTAGCGGGAGGTCGACCGGGGAGCTGTTTTTT. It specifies CAWNGRTSGRSTGELFF. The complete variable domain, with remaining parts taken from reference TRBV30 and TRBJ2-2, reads SQTIHQWPATLVQPVGSPLSLECTVEGTSNPNLYWYRQAAGRGLQLLFYSVGIGQISSEVPQNLSASRPQDRQFILSSKKLLLSDSGFYLCAWNGRTSGRSTGELFFGEGSRLTVL.

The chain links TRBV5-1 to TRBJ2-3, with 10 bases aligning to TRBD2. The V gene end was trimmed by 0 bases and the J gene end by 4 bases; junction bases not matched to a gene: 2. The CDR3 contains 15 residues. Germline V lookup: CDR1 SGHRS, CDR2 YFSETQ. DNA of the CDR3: TGCGCCAGCAGCTTGGGAGCGGGGGGGTCAGATACGCAGTATTTT. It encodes CASSLGAGGSDTQYF.

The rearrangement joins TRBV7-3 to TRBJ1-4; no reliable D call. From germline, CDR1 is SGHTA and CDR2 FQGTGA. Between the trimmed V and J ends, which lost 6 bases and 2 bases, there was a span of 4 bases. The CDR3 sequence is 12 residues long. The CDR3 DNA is TGTGCCAGCAGGAGGACTAATGAAAAACTGTTTTTT. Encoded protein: CASRRTNEKLFF.

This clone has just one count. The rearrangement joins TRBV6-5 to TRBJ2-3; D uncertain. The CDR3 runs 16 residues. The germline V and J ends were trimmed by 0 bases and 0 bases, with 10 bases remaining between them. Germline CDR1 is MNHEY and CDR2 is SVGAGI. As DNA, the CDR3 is TGTGCCAGCAGTTACTCGCTAAGGTCTAGCACAGATACGCAGTATTTT. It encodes CASSYSLRSSTDTQYF.

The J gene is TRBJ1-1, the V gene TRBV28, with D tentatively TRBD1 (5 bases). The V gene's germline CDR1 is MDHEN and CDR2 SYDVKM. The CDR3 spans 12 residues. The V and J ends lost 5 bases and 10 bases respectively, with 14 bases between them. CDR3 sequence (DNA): TGTGCCAGCAGTCCCCCGGGCGGGGGAGCTTTCTTT. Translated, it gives CASSPPGGGAFF.

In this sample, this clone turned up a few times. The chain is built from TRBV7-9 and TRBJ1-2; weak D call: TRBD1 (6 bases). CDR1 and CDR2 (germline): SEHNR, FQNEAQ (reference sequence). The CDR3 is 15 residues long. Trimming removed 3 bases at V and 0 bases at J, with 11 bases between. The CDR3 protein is CASSFERGANYGYTF. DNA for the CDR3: TGTGCCAGCAGCTTTGAAAGGGGGGCTAACTATGGCTACACCTTC.

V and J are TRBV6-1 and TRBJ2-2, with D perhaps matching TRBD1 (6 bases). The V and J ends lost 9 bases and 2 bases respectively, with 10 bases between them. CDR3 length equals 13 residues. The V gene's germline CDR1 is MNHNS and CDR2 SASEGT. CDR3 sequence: CARRDINTGELFF. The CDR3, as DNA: TGTGCCAGACGGGACATCAACACCGGGGAGCTGTTTTTT.

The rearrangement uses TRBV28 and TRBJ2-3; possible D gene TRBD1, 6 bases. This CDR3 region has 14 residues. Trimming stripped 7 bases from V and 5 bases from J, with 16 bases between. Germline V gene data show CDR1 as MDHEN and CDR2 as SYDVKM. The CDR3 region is CASKDPGAKDTQYF. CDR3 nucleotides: TGTGCCAGCAAAGACCCAGGGGCTAAAGATACGCAGTATTTT.

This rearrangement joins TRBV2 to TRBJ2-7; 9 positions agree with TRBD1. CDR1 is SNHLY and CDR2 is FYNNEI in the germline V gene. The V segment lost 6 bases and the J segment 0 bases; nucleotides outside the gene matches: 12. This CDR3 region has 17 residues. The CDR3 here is CASRTTSDRGYSYEQYF. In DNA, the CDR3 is TGTGCCAGCAGGACAACTTCGGACAGGGGATACTCCTACGAGCAGTACTTC.

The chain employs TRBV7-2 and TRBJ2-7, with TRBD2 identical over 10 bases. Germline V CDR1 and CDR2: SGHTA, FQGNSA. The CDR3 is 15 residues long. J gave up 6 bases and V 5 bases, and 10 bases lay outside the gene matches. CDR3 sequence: CASSAGLAAASEQYF. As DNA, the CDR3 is TGTGCCAGCAGCGCTGGACTAGCGGCCGCGAGCGAGCAGTACTTC.

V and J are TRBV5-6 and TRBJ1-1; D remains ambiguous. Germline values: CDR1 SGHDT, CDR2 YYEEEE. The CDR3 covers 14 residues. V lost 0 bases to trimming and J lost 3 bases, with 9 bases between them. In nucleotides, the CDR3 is TGTGCCAGCAGCTTGGGGCGACTCGACACTGAAGCTTTCTTT. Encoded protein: CASSLGRLDTEAFF.

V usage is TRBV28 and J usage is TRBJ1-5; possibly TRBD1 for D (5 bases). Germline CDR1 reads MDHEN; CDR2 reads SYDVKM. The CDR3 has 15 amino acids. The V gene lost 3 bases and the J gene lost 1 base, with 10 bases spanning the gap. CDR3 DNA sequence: TGTGCCAGCAGTTTGGGGGGACGGAGCAATCAGCCCCAGCATTTT. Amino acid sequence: CASSLGGRSNQPQHF.

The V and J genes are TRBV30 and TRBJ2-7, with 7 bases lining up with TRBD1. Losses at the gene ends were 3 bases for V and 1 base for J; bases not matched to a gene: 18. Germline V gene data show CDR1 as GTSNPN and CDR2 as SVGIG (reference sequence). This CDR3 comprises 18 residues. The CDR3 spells CAWSDPGQSPSRSYEQYF. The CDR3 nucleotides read TGTGCCTGGAGCGACCCGGGACAGTCGCCCTCCCGGTCCTACGAGCAGTACTTC.

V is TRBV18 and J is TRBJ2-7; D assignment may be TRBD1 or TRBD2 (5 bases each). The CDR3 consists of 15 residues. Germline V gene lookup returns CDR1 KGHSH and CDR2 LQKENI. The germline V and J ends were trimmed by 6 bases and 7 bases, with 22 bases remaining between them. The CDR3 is CASSLRGGGPEEQYF. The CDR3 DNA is TGTGCCAGCTCTCTCCGGGGTGGGGGTCCGGAGGAGCAGTACTTC.

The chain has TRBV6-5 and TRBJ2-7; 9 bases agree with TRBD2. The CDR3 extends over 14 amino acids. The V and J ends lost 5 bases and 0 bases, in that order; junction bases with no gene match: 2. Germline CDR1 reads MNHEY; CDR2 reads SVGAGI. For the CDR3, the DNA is TGTGCCAGCAGTAGCGGGGGGACCTCCTACGAGCAGTACTTC. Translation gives CASSSGGTSYEQYF.

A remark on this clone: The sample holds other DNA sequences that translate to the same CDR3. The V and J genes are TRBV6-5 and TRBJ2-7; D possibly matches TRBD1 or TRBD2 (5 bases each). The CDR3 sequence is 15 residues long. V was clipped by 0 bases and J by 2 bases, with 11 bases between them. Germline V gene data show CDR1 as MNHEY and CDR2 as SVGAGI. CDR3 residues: CASSYSGTGTYEQYF. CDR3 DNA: TGTGCCAGCAGTTACTCCGGGACGGGGACCTACGAGCAGTACTTC.

The CDR3 DNA is TGCGCCAGCAGCTTGGACAGGGTCATCGGGGAGCTGTTTTTT. Its translation: CASSLDRVIGELFF. V is TRBV5-1 and J is TRBJ2-2, with D perhaps TRBD1 (6 bases). The CDR3 has 14 amino acids. Germline CDR1 reads SGHRS; CDR2 reads YFSETQ. The ends were cut back, 0 bases at V and 7 bases at J, with 10 bases in the middle.

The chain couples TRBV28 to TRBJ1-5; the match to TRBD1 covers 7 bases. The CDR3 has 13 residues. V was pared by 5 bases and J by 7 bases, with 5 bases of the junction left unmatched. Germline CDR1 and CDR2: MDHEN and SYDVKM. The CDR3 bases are TGTGCCAGCAGTGGATACAGGGGACAGCCCCAGCATTTT. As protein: CASSGYRGQPQHF.

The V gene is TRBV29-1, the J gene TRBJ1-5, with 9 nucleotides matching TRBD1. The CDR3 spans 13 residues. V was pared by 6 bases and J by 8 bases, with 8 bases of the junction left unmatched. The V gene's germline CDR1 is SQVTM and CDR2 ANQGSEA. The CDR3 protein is CSVATGGREPQHF. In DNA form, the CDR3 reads TGCAGCGTGGCAACAGGGGGCCGAGAGCCCCAGCATTTT. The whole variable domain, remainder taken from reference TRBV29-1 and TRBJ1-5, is SAVISQKPSRDICQRGTSLTIQCQVDSQVTMMFWYRQQPGQSLTLIATANQGSEATYESGFVIDKFPISRPNLTFSTLTVSNMSPEDSSIYLCSVATGGREPQHFGDGTRLSIL.

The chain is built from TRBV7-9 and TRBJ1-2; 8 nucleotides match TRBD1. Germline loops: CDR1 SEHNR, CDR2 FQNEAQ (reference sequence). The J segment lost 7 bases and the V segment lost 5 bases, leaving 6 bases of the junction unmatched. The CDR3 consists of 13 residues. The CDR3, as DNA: TGTGCCAGCAGCAGAGGACAGGGTTCTGGCTACACCTTC. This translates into CASSRGQGSGYTF.

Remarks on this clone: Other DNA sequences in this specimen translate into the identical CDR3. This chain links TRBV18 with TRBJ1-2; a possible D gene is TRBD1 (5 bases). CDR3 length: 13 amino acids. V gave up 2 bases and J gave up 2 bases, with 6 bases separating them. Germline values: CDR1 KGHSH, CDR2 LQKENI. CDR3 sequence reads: CASSPGGNYGYTF. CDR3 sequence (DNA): TGTGCCAGCTCACCAGGGGGAAACTATGGCTACACCTTC.

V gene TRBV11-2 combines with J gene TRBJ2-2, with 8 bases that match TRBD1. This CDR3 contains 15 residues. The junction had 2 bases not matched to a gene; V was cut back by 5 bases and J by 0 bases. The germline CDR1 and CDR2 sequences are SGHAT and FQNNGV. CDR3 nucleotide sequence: TGTGCCAGCAGCGACAGGGGTACGAACACCGGGGAGCTGTTTTTT. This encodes CASSDRGTNTGELFF.

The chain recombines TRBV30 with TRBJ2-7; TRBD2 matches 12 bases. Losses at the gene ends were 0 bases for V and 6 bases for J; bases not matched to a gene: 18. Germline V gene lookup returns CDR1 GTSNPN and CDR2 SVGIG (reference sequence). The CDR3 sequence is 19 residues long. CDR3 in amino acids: CAWSVLDFGLAGRRGEQYF. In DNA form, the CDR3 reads TGTGCCTGGAGTGTTCTCGACTTTGGACTAGCGGGAAGGCGGGGCGAGCAGTACTTC.

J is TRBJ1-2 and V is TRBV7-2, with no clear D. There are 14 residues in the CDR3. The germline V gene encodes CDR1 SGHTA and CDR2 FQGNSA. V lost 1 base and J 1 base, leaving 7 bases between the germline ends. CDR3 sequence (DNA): TGTGCCAGCAGCTTAGTGGGCCATAACTATGGCTACACCTTC. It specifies CASSLVGHNYGYTF.

Written as DNA, the CDR3 is TGCGCCAGCCTACAGGGGGAACTAAGCACAGATACGCAGTATTTT. It yields the protein CASLQGELSTDTQYF. V and J are TRBV5-1 and TRBJ2-3; 8 bases match TRBD1. The V and J ends lost 7 bases and 0 bases, in that order; junction bases with no gene match: 7. The CDR3 contains 15 residues. CDR1 SGHRS and CDR2 YFSETQ come from the germline V gene.